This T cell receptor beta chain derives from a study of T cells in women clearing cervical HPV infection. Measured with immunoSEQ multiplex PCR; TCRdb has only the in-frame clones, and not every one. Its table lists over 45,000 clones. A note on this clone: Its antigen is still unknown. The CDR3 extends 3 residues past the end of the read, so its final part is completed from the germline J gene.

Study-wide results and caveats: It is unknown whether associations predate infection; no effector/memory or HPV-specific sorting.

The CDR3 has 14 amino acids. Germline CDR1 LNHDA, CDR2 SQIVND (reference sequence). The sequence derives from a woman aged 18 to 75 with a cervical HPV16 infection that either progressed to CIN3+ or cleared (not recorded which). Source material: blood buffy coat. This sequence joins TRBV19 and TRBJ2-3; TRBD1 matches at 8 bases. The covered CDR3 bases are TGTGCCAGTAGTATGACAGGGGTCGGGGAGACG. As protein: CASSMTGVGET. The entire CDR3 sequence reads CASSMTGVGETQYF.